What follows are 19 T cell receptor beta chains derived from one specimen sequenced in a study of T cells in Graves' hyperthyroidism and ophthalmopathy (dated by TCRdb to the late 2010s). Preparation of the library involved multiplex PCR. Sequencing relied on an Illumina HiSeq 2000. The TCR beta CDR3 regions were amplified from RNA transcripts. A first-round RT-PCR of the TCR CDR3 used the HTBI primer set with the Qiagen OneStep RT-PCR kit. Through fastp at Q25 and MiXCR, TCRdb rebuilt clones from the public reads, retaining in-frame beta chains. Each entry merges the rows of one CDR3 protein and shows their most common DNA and genes. This sample is represented by 450,000 to 600,000 distinct CDR3 sequences; about 15% of them were singletons. Of the sample, roughly 13% is held by the ten largest clones. Input material: blood. The receptors come from a woman in her thirties or forties with Graves' hyperthyroidism.

The chain is built from TRBV4-1 and TRBJ1-2; 7 bases fit TRBD1. The J segment lost 5 bases and the V segment lost 1 base, leaving 7 bases of the junction unmatched. Per germline, CDR1 MGHRA and CDR2 YSYEKL. CDR3 length: 15 amino acids. The CDR3 loop reads CASSQAGQQSYGYTF. DNA for the CDR3: TGCGCCAGCAGCCAAGCGGGACAGCAGTCGTATGGCTACACCTTC.

In its sample, this clonotype was seen a few times. The CDR3 DNA reads as TGTGCCAGCAGCTTAGATGCGTATGAGCAGTTCTTC. Amino acid sequence: CASSLDAYEQFF. The genes are TRBV7-2 and TRBJ2-1, with no clear D. V was pared by 1 base and J by 8 bases, with 6 bases between. Germline-derived CDR1 and CDR2 are SGHTA and FQGNSA. This CDR3 comprises 12 residues.

In the case of this clonotype: A much larger clone is a single base away; this may be a read error. J is TRBJ1-5 and V is TRBV20-1; no reliable D call. Germline V gene sequence: CDR1 DFQATT, CDR2 SNEGSKA (reference sequence). The CDR3 loop spans 13 amino acids. The CDR3 loop is CSATQYSNRPQHF. The CDR3 DNA follows: TGCAGTGCCACGCAGTATAGCAATCGGCCCCAGCATTTT.

This clonotype showed up many times. The rearrangement links TRBV28 to TRBJ2-1, with TRBD2 matching over 7 bases. The CDR3 is 16 residues long. Germline-derived CDR1 and CDR2 are MDHEN and SYDVKM. V gave up 4 bases and J gave up 0 bases; unmatched junction bases: 6. CDR3 DNA: TGTGCCAGCAGTTCCCGGGAGGAGCGCTCCTACAATGAGCAGTTCTTC. It encodes CASSSREERSYNEQFF.

This clonotype showed up just a few times. This chain connects TRBV20-1 to TRBJ2-7; D uncertain. The germline V and J ends were trimmed by 1 base and 2 bases, with 15 bases remaining between them. Germline V gene data show CDR1 as DFQATT and CDR2 as SNEGSKA (reference sequence). The length of the CDR3 is 15 residues. Here the CDR3 DNA reads TGCAGTGCTAGAGCCCTAGGGTATAGTACCTACGAGCAGTACTTC. It is translated as CSARALGYSTYEQYF.

The sample holds a few counts of this clonotype. The CDR3 protein is CASSLSQISSYEQYF. For the CDR3, the DNA is TGTGCCAGCAGTTTATCCCAAATCAGCTCCTACGAGCAGTACTTC. The chain employs TRBV27 and TRBJ2-7; D not certain. CDR1 and CDR2 from the germline V gene are MNHEY and SMNVEV (reference sequence). The CDR3 covers 15 residues. V lost 0 bases, J lost 0 bases, and 9 bases lay in between.

This clonotype has at least ten counts. V and J are TRBV3-1 and TRBJ2-3, with D perhaps matching TRBD2 (5 bases). Looked up from germline, CDR1 is LGHDT and CDR2 is YNNKEL (reference sequence). The CDR3 covers 18 residues. The germline V and J ends were trimmed by 1 base and 8 bases, with 25 bases remaining between them. In nucleotides, the CDR3 is TGTGCCAGCAGCCAAGCGTATGTCTCGAAGGGAGTCTTGGGTACGCAGTATTTT. Amino acids: CASSQAYVSKGVLGTQYF.

This clonotype was seen a few times. The V gene is TRBV3-1, the J gene TRBJ2-2, with TRBD2 identical over 11 bases. Germline V gives CDR1 LGHDT, CDR2 YNNKEL (reference sequence). CDR3 length equals 19 residues. V lost 5 bases and J lost 5; bases outside the gene matches: 16. The CDR3 spells CASSFRLAGGMSYTGELFF. CDR3 DNA sequence: TGTGCCAGCAGCTTCCGGCTAGCGGGAGGAATGAGTTATACCGGGGAGCTGTTTTTT.

This clonotype was found many times. The chain combines TRBV5-1 with TRBJ2-1; TRBD2 might be the D (5 bases). V lost 1 base and J lost 8, with 13 bases in between. This CDR3 contains 14 residues. The V gene's germline CDR1 is SGHRS and CDR2 YFSETQ. In nucleotides, the CDR3 is TGCGCCAGCAGCTTGAGTTCCGCCGGGGATGAGCAGTTCTTC. Protein: CASSLSSAGDEQFF.

This clonotype was seen ten or more times. The CDR3 sequence: CASSLLTTDTQYF. DNA for the CDR3: TGTGCCAGCAGTTTATTGACCACAGATACGCAGTATTTT. The chain uses TRBV12-3 or TRBV12-4 and TRBJ2-3; D uncertain. Trimming stripped 2 bases from V and 2 bases from J, with 5 bases between. The CDR3 is 13 residues long.

This clonotype was counted many times. This chain connects TRBV28 to TRBJ1-2, with D perhaps TRBD1 (6 bases). CDR1 and CDR2 (germline): MDHEN, SYDVKM. V gave up 6 bases and J gave up 5 bases, with 19 bases separating them. The CDR3 is 15 amino acids. The CDR3 DNA is TGTGCCAGCAGCCCAATCCAGGGGCAGGGATATGGCTACACCTTC. Its translation is CASSPIQGQGYGYTF.

This clonotype was counted many times. DNA of the CDR3: TGTGCCTGGACGTGGGAGAGCGGGTTAAGCTACGAGCAGTACTTC. Protein product: CAWTWESGLSYEQYF. The rearrangement links TRBV30 to TRBJ2-7; D may be TRBD2 (6 bases). The germline V and J ends were trimmed by 4 bases and 3 bases, with 19 bases remaining between them. The CDR3 is made up of 15 amino acids. Germline V gene lookup returns CDR1 GTSNPN and CDR2 SVGIG (reference sequence).

The V call is TRBV27, the J call TRBJ2-7, with 7 nucleotides matching TRBD2. CDR3 length equals 16 residues. The V and J ends lost 6 bases and 2 bases, in that order; junction bases with no gene match: 13. Per the germline V gene, CDR1 is MNHEY and CDR2 is SMNVEV (reference sequence). CDR3 residues: CASSFQGLAVPYEQYF. Here the CDR3 DNA reads TGTGCCAGCAGCTTCCAAGGGCTAGCGGTGCCCTACGAGCAGTACTTC.

This clonotype was picked up many times. V gene TRBV5-1 combines with J gene TRBJ2-7, with 11 nucleotides matching TRBD1. The CDR3 is 16 amino acids. The V segment lost 1 base and the J segment 0 bases; nucleotides outside the gene matches: 3. The germline gives CDR1 SGHRS, CDR2 YFSETQ. CDR3 nucleotide sequence: TGCGCCAGCAGCTTGCCCGGACAGGGGGCCTCCTACGAGCAGTACTTC. Translated: CASSLPGQGASYEQYF.

This clonotype was recorded at least ten times. J is TRBJ2-3 and V is TRBV2; D remains ambiguous. The length of the CDR3 is 15 residues. Per the germline V gene, CDR1 is SNHLY and CDR2 is FYNNEI. Trimming removed 7 bases from V and 2 bases from J, with 16 bases in between. The CDR3 DNA follows: TGTGCCAGCACCGGGCGGCCTCTCCCCACAGATACGCAGTATTTT. The encoded protein is CASTGRPLPTDTQYF.

There are many counts of this clonotype. This sequence joins TRBV20-1 and TRBJ1-1; maybe TRBD1 (5 bases). Trimming stripped 2 bases from V and 3 bases from J, with 7 bases between. The germline V gene has CDR1 DFQATT and CDR2 SNEGSKA (reference sequence). The CDR3 extends over 12 amino acids. The CDR3 spells CSARQGDTEAFF. CDR3 sequence (DNA): TGCAGTGCTAGACAGGGAGACACTGAAGCTTTCTTT.

This clonotype was detected ten times or more. The rearrangement uses TRBV6-1 and TRBJ2-1; weak D call: TRBD2 (5 bases). The CDR3 extends over 15 amino acids. Germline V CDR1 and CDR2: MNHNS, SASEGT. Trimming took off 1 base at V and 6 bases at J, with 13 bases between the two ends. CDR3 sequence (DNA): TGTGCCAGCAGTGAAGTGTGGAGGAGATTCAATGAGCAGTTCTTC. This translates into CASSEVWRRFNEQFF.

The chain joins TRBV4-1 to TRBJ2-1; 7 positions agree with TRBD1. The V gene's germline CDR1 is MGHRA and CDR2 YSYEKL. The V segment lost 5 bases and the J segment 2 bases; nucleotides outside the gene matches: 9. This CDR3 comprises 16 residues. The CDR3 protein is CASSEGQRVPYNEQFF. CDR3 nucleotide sequence: TGCGCCAGCAGCGAGGGACAGCGTGTCCCCTACAATGAGCAGTTCTTC.

In its sample, this clonotype was seen a few times. The chain recombines TRBV28 with TRBJ2-1; D gene uncertain. This CDR3 is built from 12 residues. The germline V gene encodes CDR1 MDHEN and CDR2 SYDVKM. V was pared by 3 bases and J by 14 bases, with 14 bases between. DNA of the CDR3: TGTGCCAGCAGTTTGTCGGCGGATGGGGAGTTCTTC. Amino acids: CASSLSADGEFF.